A selection of T cell receptor beta chains follows, all from one sample in a study of T cell responses to AZD1222 COVID-19 vaccine. TCRdb's table, derived via immunoSEQ multiplex PCR, lists solely in-frame clones and lacks some. Of 60,000 to 80,000 clones in the sample, around 82% were seen once. Sequences were derived from peripheral blood, sampled 28 days after the second AZD1222 dose. Source of these receptors: an adult who received the AZD1222 COVID-19 vaccine. Each CDR3 is given with its conserved first and last residue. The D gene is left open where the match is weak. For some rows the clone size is stated as once, few or many, or as a class when expanded; others skip it.

TRBJ2-5 | TRBD2 | once | TRBV24-1 | TGTGCCACCAGTGATCCGGGGACTAGCGGGGGTCAAGAGACCCAGTACTTC | CATSDPGTSGGQETQYF
TRBJ2-2 | NA | NA | TRBV6-5 | TGTGCGTCCCTAGGCGGGGGCGCGAACACCGGGGAGCTGTTTTTT | CASLGGGANTGELFF
TRBJ2-5 | TRBD2 | NA | TRBV28 | TGTGCCACCTCCAGCGGGGCCGCATCTGCAGAGACCCAGTACTTC | CATSSGAASAETQYF
TRBJ2-3 | NA | few | TRBV4-2 | TGTGCCAGCAGCCAAGAGGGAGGCGCCTACACAGATACGCAGTATTTT | CASSQEGGAYTDTQYF
TRBJ2-3 | TRBD2 | NA | TRBV5-5 | TGTGCCAGCAGCTTGTTGAGCGGGGGGGCGGATACGCAGTATTTT | CASSLLSGGADTQYF
TRBJ2-3 | NA | NA | TRBV5-1 | TGCGCCAGCAGCCGGGCGGGAAACTTCGGAGATACGCAGTATTTT | CASSRAGNFGDTQYF
TRBJ2-5 | NA | NA | TRBV19 | TGTGCCAGTAGTTATCAGCCGGGATGGGAGACCCAGTACTTC | CASSYQPGWETQYF
TRBJ2-4 | NA | NA | TRBV10-3 | TGTGCCATCAGTGAGTCGTGGACCGGGACAACGAAAAACATTCAGTACTTC | CAISESWTGTTKNIQYF
TRBJ2-3 | NA | NA | TRBV10-1 | TGCGCCAGCAGTGAGTGGAGGGACAGCACAGATACGCAGTATTTT | CASSEWRDSTDTQYF
TRBJ2-7 | NA | NA | TRBV3-1/TRBV3-2 | TGTGCCAGCAGCCAATTCCTAGGGACCACTTACGAGCAGTACTTC | CASSQFLGTTYEQYF
TRBJ1-2 | TRBD1 | NA | TRBV28 | TGTGCCAGCAGTTTAGGGACAGGGGATGGCTACACCTTC | CASSLGTGDGYTF
TRBJ1-1 | NA | NA | TRBV18 | TGTGCCAGCTCGCCTGACAGCTACACTGAAGCTTTCTTT | CASSPDSYTEAFF
TRBJ1-2 | NA | NA | TRBV28 | TGTGCCAGCAGTTTACGGGGGTCGTATGGCTACACCTTC | CASSLRGSYGYTF
TRBJ2-2 | TRBD2 | NA | TRBV19 | TGTGCCAGTAGTACAAGGACTAGCGGAGTGAGGGAGCTGTTTTTT | CASSTRTSGVRELFF
TRBJ2-5 | TRBD1 | NA | TRBV7-6 | TGTGCCAGTGGGCGGGACAGGGGAGCTTTTGGACAAGAGACCCAGTACTTC | CASGRDRGAFGQETQYF
TRBJ1-2 | NA | NA | TRBV5-8 | TGTGCCAGCAGCTTAGACAACTATGGCTACACCTTC | CASSLDNYGYTF
TRBJ2-1 | NA | NA | TRBV7-3 | TGTGCCAGCAGCTTAACGGTTGAGCTAGCCGGTGAGCAGTTCTTC | CASSLTVELAGEQFF
TRBJ2-7 | NA | NA | TRBV28 | TGTGCCAGTGCGGGGGCGACCTACAAGAGCTCCTACGAGCAGTACTTC | CASAGATYKSSYEQYF
TRBJ2-1 | NA | once | TRBV20-1 | TGCAGTGCTAGAGTCGTCCGTGAGCAGTTCTTC | CSARVVREQFF
TRBJ2-7 | NA | once | TRBV28 | TGTGCCAGCAGCCTACGGGGGATCTACGAGCAGTACTTC | CASSLRGIYEQYF
TRBJ1-4 | NA | NA | TRBV3-1/TRBV3-2 | TGTGCCAGCAGCCAAGATATGGGGCATCATCTACTGTTTTTT | CASSQDMGHHLLFF
TRBJ1-6 | NA | NA | TRBV2 | TGTGCCAGCAGTGAAGCGCGAAGCTCACCCCTCCACTTT | CASSEARSSPLHF
TRBJ2-1 | NA | NA | TRBV19 | TGTGCCAGTAGTACCTTAGAAAGCTCCTACAATGAGCAGTTCTTC | CASSTLESSYNEQFF
TRBJ2-7 | TRBD1 | NA | TRBV11-1 | TGTGCCAGCAGCCGGACAGGGAACCGCTACGAGCAGTACTTC | CASSRTGNRYEQYF
TRBJ2-2 | NA | NA | TRBV2 | TGTGCCAGCAATGGAGGCGGGGAGCTGTTTTTT | CASNGGGELFF
TRBJ2-1 | NA | NA | TRBV7-9 | TGTGCCAGCAGCTTAGCGGTTAGTAGCTTCAATGAGCAGTTCTTC | CASSLAVSSFNEQFF
TRBJ2-3 | NA | once | TRBV6-1 | TGTGCCAGCAGTGAAATACGGTGGGTGGCCGGTGGCACAGATACGCAGTATTTT | CASSEIRWVAGGTDTQYF
TRBJ2-3 | NA | NA | TRBV7-9 | TGTGCCAGCAGCTCGACCGCATTAGAAGGAGATACGCAGTATTTT | CASSSTALEGDTQYF
TRBJ2-7 | TRBD2 | NA | TRBV18 | TGTGCCAGCTCACCTCGGACTAGCGGTGCCTACGAGCAGTACTTC | CASSPRTSGAYEQYF
TRBJ2-3 | TRBD2 | once | TRBV7-9 | TGTGCCAGCAGCTTGACGACTAGCGGGGGCACAGATACGCAGTATTTT | CASSLTTSGGTDTQYF
TRBJ2-7 | TRBD1 | few | TRBV9 | TGTGCCAGCAGCGTAGGAGGACAGGGTACTTACGAGCAGTACTTC | CASSVGGQGTYEQYF
TRBJ2-7 | TRBD1 | few | TRBV7-8 | TGTGCCAGCAGCGAACACAGGGGGTCTTCCTACGAGCAGTACTTC | CASSEHRGSSYEQYF
TRBJ2-2 | NA | NA | TRBV2 | TGTGCCAGCAGGCCAGGGGAGGGGACCGGGGAGCTGTTTTTT | CASRPGEGTGELFF
TRBJ2-2 | NA | NA | TRBV6-5 | TGTGCCAGCAGTTTCTTACAGGGATTGACCGGGGAGCTGTTTTTT | CASSFLQGLTGELFF
TRBJ2-7 | NA | NA | TRBV28 | TGTGCCAGTTCGGGACTGAGATACGAGCAGTACTTC | CASSGLRYEQYF
TRBJ2-5 | NA | NA | TRBV11-3 | TGTGCCAGCAGCGAAGGGAACCAAGAGACCCAGTACTTC | CASSEGNQETQYF
TRBJ2-7 | NA | NA | TRBV2 | TGTGCCAGCAGTTCGTCCTACGAGCAGTACTTC | CASSSSYEQYF
TRBJ2-7 | TRBD2 | NA | TRBV3-1/TRBV3-2 | TGTGCCAGCAGCCAAGGACTAGCGGGTTCCTACGAGCAGTACTTC | CASSQGLAGSYEQYF
TRBJ2-3 | NA | NA | TRBV7-7 | TGTGCTAGCAGCTTAGACAGGTTCACAGATACGCAGTATTTT | CASSLDRFTDTQYF
TRBJ2-3 | NA | NA | TRBV6-5 | TGTGCCAGCCTCCCCGGGGCGGGATATACGCAGTATTTT | CASLPGAGYTQYF
TRBJ1-6 | TRBD1 | NA | TRBV4-2 | TGTGCCAGCAGCCAAGGGGGACAGGGTGACAATTCACCCCTCCACTTT | CASSQGGQGDNSPLHF
TRBJ2-7 | TRBD2 | NA | TRBV5-4 | TGTGCCAGCACCCAGACTAGCGGAGGACCCTACGAGCAGTACTTC | CASTQTSGGPYEQYF